What follows are 2 T cell receptor beta chains derived from one specimen sequenced in a study of cytotoxic CD8 clonotypes in ibrutinib-treated CLL. Using immunoSEQ multiplex PCR, the repertoire was profiled, and TCRdb retains in-frame clones only, with some absent. The data hold approximately 190,000 clones, with 79% observed a single time. The sample was PBMCs, taken after 12 months of ibrutinib treatment. These TCRs come from a human donor with chronic lymphocytic leukemia.

This clone was observed a single time. The chain recombines TRBV4-1 with TRBJ2-7; D unresolved. The CDR3 has 14 residues. The germline V and J ends were trimmed by 3 bases and 0 bases, with 9 bases remaining between them. CDR1 is MGHRA and CDR2 is YSYEKL in the germline V gene. CDR3 sequence (DNA): TGCGCCAGCAGCCAGACTTGGGGCTCCTACGAGCAGTACTTC. Residues: CASSQTWGSYEQYF.

A word on this clone: At one of its ends the junction is not consistent with the germline gene, which may arise from a read error. Other DNA sequences of this sample code for an identical CDR3. This rearrangement joins TRBV7-7 to TRBJ2-3; D uncertain. Germline V gene data show CDR1 as SSHAT and CDR2 as FNYEAQ (reference sequence). The CDR3 extends over 13 amino acids. CDR3 protein: CASSLGVTDTQYF. CDR3 nucleotides: TGTGCTAGCAGCTTAGGCGTTACAGATACGCAGTATTTT. Full variable domain (outside the CDR3, taken from reference TRBV7-7 and TRBJ2-3): GAGVSQSPRYKVTKRGQDVTLRCDPISSHATLYWYQQALGQGPEFLTYFNYEAQPDKSGLPSDRFSAERPEGSISTLTIQRTEQRDSAMYRCASSLGVTDTQYFGPGTRLTVL.